This TCR beta chain came from a study of blood T cell repertoires in COVID-19 (dated by TCRdb to 2019 to 2021). Looking at the study overall: Collaborator samples came from the United States, Italy and Spain and covered acute and convalescent phases of COVID-19. Sample metadata almost always included a de-identified subject ID, COVID-19 status, age in years and sex. Deeply sampled blood TCRbeta repertoires from subjects exposed to, actively infected with, or recovered from COVID-19 were included in the dataset. Where available, HLA class I and class II types were taken from metadata supplied by the sample provider and were not determined by assay-based typing. A freely available public database, intended as a resource for researchers studying the immune response to SARS-CoV-2, is where the repertoires were released. The prospective study material was composed of cDNA or gDNA derived from T cells, B-cell-depleted T cells, or PBMCs. Samples were obtained from the ongoing ImmuneRACE study (first 160 participants) and from over a thousand subjects provided by 6 global collaborators. Overall results and qualifications from the work: The quantity of clinical and demographic metadata differed by source and by participant and was supplied without curation.

Each collaborating institution followed its own protocols to collect whole blood in K2EDTA tubes. Collaborator samples were shipped for TCRbeta analysis as frozen whole blood, isolated PBMCs, or DNA extracted from either sample type. As regards this clone: What this receptor recognizes is not known. Qualities for individual bases were not recorded, and no much larger clone is one base off.

The immunoSEQ Assay, a bias-controlled multiplex PCR, was used to amplify TCRbeta CDR3 regions from genomic DNA. The original pipeline was this. Nucleated cell counts per sample were estimated from amplification of reference gene primers within the assay. Sequence reads were collapsed and filtered to measure the absolute abundance of every unique TCRbeta CDR3 rearrangement. For each sample, productive Simpson clonality was calculated as the square root of Simpson's diversity index across productive rearrangements. Held by TCRdb, this immuneACCESS table contains in-frame sequences only and omits some clones. Under half of the omission traces to an unresolved V gene where checked; the cause of the rest is unknown. V and J calls and clone size are as listed in that table; D and trimming were resolved from the DNA. The sample yields around 400,000 clones; more than 70% were counted once. Clones ranked in the top ten supply 1.2% of the sample.

The source material was peripheral blood. The sequence derives from a man aged 40-49 years with acute or convalescent COVID-19.

The nucleotides are TGTGCCTCGAACCGGGACAGGGGGGTTTATACGCAGTATTTT. The translation is CASNRDRGVYTQYF. The rearrangement joined TRBV6-5 to TRBJ2-3; TRBD1 lines up with 11 middle nucleotides. Relative to germline, V is missing 11 bases and J is missing 7 bases, with 11 bases of the junction outside any gene match. Reading the germline V gene gives CDR1 MNHEY and CDR2 SVGAGI. The CDR3 holds 14 amino acids from the cysteine to the phenylalanine. Only the CDR3 DNA stays, 42 bases, in frame from base 1.